These T cell receptor beta chains were read from a single sample in a study of blood T cell repertoires in COVID-19. Some clones are missing from TCRdb's copy, which holds only in-frame ones; the method was immunoSEQ multiplex PCR. The data show some 330,000 clones, 80% to 90% seen once. Sequences were obtained from PBMCs or T cells enriched from blood (not recorded which). These receptors were collected from a man aged 30-40 years who had recovered from COVID-19. The CDR3 runs from the conserved cysteine through the conserved F or W. Each record gives: V gene, clone size, J gene, D gene, CDR3 protein, CDR3 DNA. A D gene is named only where the DNA matches it firmly. Size values are once, few and many counts, or a class for expanded clones, and some rows have none.

TRBV5-5	.	TRBJ2-7	.	CASSPAYEQYF	TGTGCCAGCAGCCCAGCCTACGAGCAGTACTTC
TRBV12-3/TRBV12-4	.	TRBJ1-6	.	CATSDSYSPLHF	TGTGCCACCTCAGACAGTTATTCACCCCTCCACTTT
TRBV5-4	.	TRBJ1-2	TRBD1	CASSPGQGRGYTF	TGTGCCAGCAGCCCAGGACAGGGACGTGGCTACACCTTC
TRBV19	.	TRBJ1-1	.	CASSPHQRGDAEAFF	TGTGCCAGTAGCCCCCACCAGCGGGGGGATGCTGAAGCTTTCTTT
TRBV20-1	.	TRBJ2-7	TRBD1	CSASQDRDEQYF	TGCAGTGCTAGTCAGGACAGGGACGAGCAGTACTTC
TRBV10-2	.	TRBJ2-7	.	CASSVEGWGGEQYF	TGCGCCAGCTCGGTTGAGGGATGGGGAGGCGAGCAGTACTTC
TRBV28	.	TRBJ2-7	.	CASSFQGYEQYF	TGTGCCAGCAGTTTTCAGGGCTACGAGCAGTACTTC
TRBV11-2	.	TRBJ2-7	.	CASSLQVEQYF	TGTGCCAGCAGCCTCCAGGTGGAGCAGTACTTC
TRBV5-5	.	TRBJ1-4	TRBD1	CASSQKTGQGREKLFF	TGTGCCAGCAGCCAAAAGACGGGACAGGGAAGGGAAAAACTGTTTTTT
TRBV5-1	.	TRBJ2-3	TRBD2	CASRGLAGGFASTDTQYF	TGCGCCAGCAGGGGACTAGCGGGGGGCTTCGCTAGCACAGATACGCAGTATTTT
TRBV11-2	.	TRBJ2-4	TRBD1	CASSATGVVKNIQYF	TGTGCCAGCAGCGCAACAGGGGTTGTCAAAAACATTCAGTACTTC
TRBV28	.	TRBJ1-2	.	CASSSVRQTLYGYTF	TGTGCCAGCAGCTCCGTTCGACAGACTCTATATGGCTACACCTTC
TRBV27	once	TRBJ2-2	TRBD2	CASSSSGGPFTGELFF	TGTGCCAGCAGTTCAAGCGGGGGACCTTTCACCGGGGAGCTGTTTTTT
TRBV4-1	.	TRBJ2-5	TRBD2	CASSNPGTTIETQYF	TGCGCCAGCAGCAACCCCGGGACTACCATAGAGACCCAGTACTTC
TRBV5-6	.	TRBJ2-2	.	CASSLRVGELFF	TGTGCCAGCAGCCTCAGGGTCGGGGAGCTGTTTTTT
TRBV19	.	TRBJ2-3	.	CASSERGTDTQYF	TGTGCCAGCTCCGAGCGGGGCACAGATACGCAGTATTTT